This TCR beta chain was identified during a study of low-dose radiotherapy and immunotherapy resistance in tumors. Whole-study context: Per fraction, Cohort 1 was given 0.5 Gy every 2 weeks, for a total of 6.5 Gy. Over 26 weeks, cohort 2 got 1 Gy every two weeks, reaching 13 Gy. Intravenous ipilimumab 1 mg/kg every six weeks was given with nivolumab 240 mg every two weeks.

Described time point: before trial treatment. In the RACIN dose-escalation trial, donors got nivolumab plus ipilimumab with aspirin, cyclophosphamide and radiotherapy. TRAV and TRBV primers primed cDNA for both TCRalpha and TCRbeta. Using a constant-region primer together with a V-primer adapter, TCRs were subjected to roughly 18 PCR cycles of amplification. TCRdb independently ran MiXCR on the reads; one entry per CDR3 protein. The table includes tens of thousands of distinct CDR3 sequences, roughly a sixth detected once. This clonotype was seen ten or more times. The sample consisted of PBMCs, taken before treatment. The source of this sequence is a male donor with prostate cancer.

The CDR3 DNA is TGTGCCAGCAGTTTAGTCCCTCCAGGCAATCAGCCCCAGCATTTT. It translates to CASSLVPPGNQPQHF. The V and J genes are TRBV12-3 or TRBV12-4 and TRBJ1-5; no definite D call. Trimming removed 1 base at V and 2 bases at J, with 9 bases between. CDR3 size: 15 residues.